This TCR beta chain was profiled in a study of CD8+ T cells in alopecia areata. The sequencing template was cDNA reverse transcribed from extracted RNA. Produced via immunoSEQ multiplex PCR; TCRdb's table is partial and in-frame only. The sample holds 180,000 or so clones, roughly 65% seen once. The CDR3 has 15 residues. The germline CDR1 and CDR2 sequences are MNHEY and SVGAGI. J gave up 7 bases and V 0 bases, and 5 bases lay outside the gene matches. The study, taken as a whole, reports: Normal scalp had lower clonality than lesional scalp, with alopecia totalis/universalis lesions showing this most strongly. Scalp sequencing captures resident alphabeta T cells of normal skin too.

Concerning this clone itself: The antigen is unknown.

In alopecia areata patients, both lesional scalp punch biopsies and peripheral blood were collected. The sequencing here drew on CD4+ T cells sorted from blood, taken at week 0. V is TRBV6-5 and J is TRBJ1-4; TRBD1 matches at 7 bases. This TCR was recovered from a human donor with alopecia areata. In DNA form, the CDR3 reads TGTGCCAGCAGTTACTCGACAGGGCAGGGTGAAAAACTGTTTTTT. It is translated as CASSYSTGQGEKLFF.